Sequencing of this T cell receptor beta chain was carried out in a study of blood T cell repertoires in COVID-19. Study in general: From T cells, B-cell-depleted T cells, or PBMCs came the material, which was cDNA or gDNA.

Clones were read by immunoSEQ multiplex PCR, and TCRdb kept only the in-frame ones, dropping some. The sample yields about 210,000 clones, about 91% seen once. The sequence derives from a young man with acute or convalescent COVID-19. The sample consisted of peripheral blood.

DNA for the CDR3: TGTGCCAGCAGTCCAACCAGCGACAGGGGAGGAGGACAGCCCCAGCATTTT. Protein sequence: CASSPTSDRGGGQPQHF. V and J are TRBV6-6 and TRBJ1-5; 8 bases line up with TRBD1. V lost 5 bases, J lost 7 bases, and 16 bases stayed unmatched. CDR1 is MNHNY, CDR2 SVGAGI, per germline (reference sequence). This CDR3 comprises 17 residues.